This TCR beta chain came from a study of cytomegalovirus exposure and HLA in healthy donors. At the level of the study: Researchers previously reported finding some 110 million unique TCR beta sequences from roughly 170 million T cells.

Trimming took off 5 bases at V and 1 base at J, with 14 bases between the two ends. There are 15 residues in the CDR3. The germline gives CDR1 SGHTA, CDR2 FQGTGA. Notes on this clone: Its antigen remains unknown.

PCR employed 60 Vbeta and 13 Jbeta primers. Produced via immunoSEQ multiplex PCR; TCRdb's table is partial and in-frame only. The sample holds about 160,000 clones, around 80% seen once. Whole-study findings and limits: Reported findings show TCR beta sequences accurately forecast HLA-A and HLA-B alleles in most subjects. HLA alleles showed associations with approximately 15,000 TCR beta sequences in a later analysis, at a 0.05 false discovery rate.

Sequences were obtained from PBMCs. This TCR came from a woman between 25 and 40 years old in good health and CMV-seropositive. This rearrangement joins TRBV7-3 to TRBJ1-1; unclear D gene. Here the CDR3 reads CASSLVRAGNTEAFF. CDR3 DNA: TGTGCCAGCAGCCTTGTGCGGGCCGGGAACACTGAAGCTTTCTTT.